The present entry profiles one T cell receptor beta chain with its context. Antigen: not known. The sample belongs to a study of OX40 agonist ivuxolimab in advanced cancers. Study-wide points: Patients with a partial response at 0.1-3.0 mg/kg had among the lowest clonal expansion. CD8+ T cells averaged more expanded clones than CD4+.

TCRdb's table, derived via immunoSEQ multiplex PCR, lists solely in-frame clones and lacks some. The sample shows over 20,000 clones, 65% to 80% of them seen only once. Material: CD4+ or CD8+ T cells sorted from blood, obtained in a trial of the OX40 agonist ivuxolimab. The source of this sequence is an adult with an advanced solid tumor such as melanoma, head and neck, liver or kidney cancer.

The CDR3 protein is CASSYSTTGRAEAFF. CDR3 DNA: TGTGCCAGCAGTTACTCGACCACAGGGAGGGCTGAAGCTTTCTTT. The rearrangement uses TRBV6-5 and TRBJ1-1; D might be TRBD1 (6 bases). CDR3 length: 15 amino acids. CDR1 MNHEY and CDR2 SVGAGI come from the germline V gene. The V gene lost 0 bases and the J gene lost 6 bases, with 14 bases spanning the gap.